This TCR beta chain was retrieved from a study of vaccination and CD4 T cells after COVID-19 (dated by TCRdb to the early 2020s). Regarding the study in general: SARS-CoV-2 positivity had been established in the convalescent patients by nasal swab PCR, and mild disease was recorded in several of these patients and severe disease in one. The time from the second vaccine dose to post-vaccine blood sampling had a median of roughly 70 days and ranged from about 12 to 250 days. Post-COVID blood samples were collected from convalescent patients a median of around 100 days after diagnosis, with a range of roughly 30 to 161 days. Two doses of either the Pfizer-BioNTech BNT162b2 vaccine (n=8) or the Moderna mRNA-1273 vaccine (n=2) were administered to participants. In control cultures, a CEFX viral epitope pool was used as positive control, an HIV-1 Nef peptide pool was used as negative control, or no peptide was added. In around 9 COVID-19 convalescent patients and a handful of infection-naive healthy vaccine recipients, researchers compared the spike-specific CD4+ TCR repertoire from before mRNA vaccination with the repertoire from after. Overlapping spike peptide pools from SARS-CoV-2 and from the common cold coronaviruses HCoV-NL63, HCoV-OC43 and HCoV-229E were used as culture stimuli. The convalescent cohort comprised six males and four females, including two Hispanic individuals, seven Caucasians, two Asians and one multiracial person.

Note on this clonotype: The antigen it binds to is not known. Within one base of it there is no much larger clone, and no base qualities were kept.

The cysteine opens and the phenylalanine closes a CDR3 of 15 amino acids. Only CDR3 DNA is held: 45 bases, read in frame from base 1. Trimmed from V: 1 base; trimmed from J: 6 bases; junction bases lacking a gene match: 4. Sequences SGHAT (CDR1) and FQNNGV (CDR2) are obtained from the germline V gene. Libraries were prepared through PCR. At the Johns Hopkins FTIC core, DNA from the cultured CD4+ T cells underwent TCR sequencing with the Oncomine TCR Beta short-read assay. Genomic DNA was extracted from the cultured CD4+ T cells with the QIAamp micro DNA kit. Oncomine TCR Beta libraries from cultured CD4+ T cells were pooled with unique dual indexes and sequenced on an Illumina iSeq 100. On the authors' methods: Non-productive sequences were removed, and CDR3s not starting with C, not ending with F or W, or shorter than 7 amino acids were discarded. The MANAFEST web application was used to identify antigen-specific clonotypes by comparing peptide-stimulated wells against reference wells and other culture wells. An FDR below 0.05, an odds ratio above 5, and a productive frequency above 0.1% in at least two of three replicate wells were required for clones to be considered positive. Clonotypes that were significantly expanded in both SARS-CoV-2 spike wells and at least one common cold coronavirus spike condition were defined as cross-reactive. CDR3 homology was assessed with Levenshtein distances (stringdist) and unrooted phylogenetic trees (ape) in R version 3.6.1. TCRdb took the public reads, trimmed them with fastp at Q25, ran MiXCR for clone calling and kept in-frame beta chains. CDR3 protein duplicates are merged, each entry listing the most common genes and DNA. These V and J calls originate from TCRdb's pipeline instead of the authors' own analysis. The sample table holds around 26,000 distinct CDR3 sequences, of which 40% to 45% were seen once. The top ten hold about a tenth of the sample.

The study at large found these results: Of the vaccine-specific clones in convalescent patients, 304 of 307, or nearly all, reacted only to SARS-CoV-2 spike and did not cross-react with common cold coronaviruses. Among convalescent patients, a median about 86% of the SARS-CoV-2-reactive clones seen after vaccination appeared only after vaccination, which suggests priming specific to the vaccine. Relatively few convalescent patients were included in the study, and early timepoints after natural infection were not analyzed. An increase in the median number of SARS-CoV-2-reactive clonotypes from 20 to 25 after infection to roughly 39 after vaccination was observed, but the change was not found to be significant.

Read against the paper, the sample's treatment or condition label means: roughly 11-day PBMC culture with coronavirus spike peptide pools or control peptides (ViraFEST assay). To expand antigen-specific T cells with peptide pools and then pick out the expanded clonotypes through TCR sequencing, the study relied on the ViraFEST assay. The convalescent patients' positive SARS-CoV-2 PCR tests were from March to December 2020, which was before the Alpha, Beta and Delta variants emerged in the United States. Each well held approximately 2 million PBMCs cultured in IMDM containing around 5.1% human AB serum and around 10 IU/ml IL-2, with 8.5 to 10 ug/ml peptide pools added. On days 3 and 7, half of the culture medium was replaced with fresh IL-2-containing medium. Once the cells had been in culture for 9 to 10 days, the EasySep CD4+ T cell isolation kit was used to isolate CD4+ T cells by negative selection. Ficoll-Paque Plus gradient centrifugation was used to isolate PBMCs from whole blood, and the isolated PBMCs were then either used fresh or cryopreserved at -140C. Each culture condition was generally run in triplicate wells.

This clonotype was sampled from a human donor who had recovered from COVID-19. The chain is assembled from TRBV11-2 and TRBJ2-1; 9 bases in the middle match TRBD1. Input material: CD4+ T cells from blood, cultured in vitro. CDR3 region: CASSLVGQGINEQFF. The nucleotide sequence reads TGTGCCAGCAGCTTAGTGGGACAGGGTATCAATGAGCAGTTCTTC.